This T cell receptor beta chain was captured in a study of early T cells in non-severe SARS-CoV-2 infection. Overall study context: Chains stayed unpaired after sequencing of bulk RNA from unsorted whole blood. Broader study findings: CD4 and private specificities were missed by VDJdb matching, which favored anti-spike CD8 responses.

CDR1 is DFQATT and CDR2 is SNEGSKA in the germline V gene (reference sequence). V was clipped by 6 bases and J by 5 bases; unmatched bases: 7. The CDR3 is 13 amino acids. Molecules of cDNA were individually given unique molecular identifiers that were attached to them. Each CDR3 protein is one row after TCRdb ran MiXCR on the 5' RACE reads. The sample records fewer than 100,000 distinct CDR3 sequences, roughly 9.4% being singletons. As regards this clonotype: Its antigen remains unidentified.

The TCR was taken from an adult who was a healthcare worker with PCR-confirmed SARS-CoV-2 infection or an uninfected control (not recorded which). The gene calls are TRBV20-1 and TRBJ1-1; 9 bases match TRBD1. The material sequenced was whole blood. The CDR3 DNA is TGCAGTGCCCCGGGACAGGGCCATACTGAAGCTTTCTTT. Residues: CSAPGQGHTEAFF.